What follows are 4 T cell receptor beta chains derived from one specimen sequenced in a study of blood T cell repertoires in COVID-19. Produced via immunoSEQ multiplex PCR; TCRdb's table is partial and in-frame only. The sample records around 94,000 clones, about four fifths being singletons. Sequencing used peripheral blood. The receptor set was obtained from a human donor in a cohort sampled during active COVID-19.

The rearrangement uses TRBV11-2 and TRBJ1-2; 11 bases align to TRBD1. The junction had 9 bases not matched to a gene; V was cut back by 7 bases and J by 8 bases. The CDR3 loop spans 14 amino acids. From germline, CDR1 is SGHAT and CDR2 FQNNGV. The chain's CDR3 is CASTRTGGARGYTF. In DNA, the CDR3 is TGTGCCAGCACCCGGACAGGGGGCGCGCGGGGCTACACCTTC.

The CDR3 region is CASSLAGQGSGTQYF. The CDR3 bases are TGTGCCAGCAGCTTGGCGGGACAGGGGTCAGGGACCCAGTACTTC. The chain combines TRBV5-6 with TRBJ2-5, with TRBD1 matching 10 bases. The CDR3 loop spans 15 amino acids. The junction had 6 bases not matched to a gene; V was cut back by 0 bases and J by 7 bases. Germline loops: CDR1 SGHDT, CDR2 YYEEEE.

The rearrangement joins TRBV19 to TRBJ2-5; 8 bases are a match to TRBD2. The CDR3 extends over 16 amino acids. From germline, CDR1 is LNHDA and CDR2 SQIVND (reference sequence). J was trimmed by 5 bases and V by 6 bases; bases with no gene match: 14. The CDR3 DNA follows: TGTGCCAGTAGGCAACTAGCGGTTAGCGGTCCCGAGACCCAGTACTTC. Translating it yields CASRQLAVSGPETQYF. Supplemented by reference TRBV19 and TRBJ2-5, the full variable domain reads DGGITQSPKYLFRKEGQNVTLSCEQNLNHDAMYWYRQDPGQGLRLIYYSQIVNDFQKGDIAEGYSVSREKKESFPLTVTSAQKNPTAFYLCASRQLAVSGPETQYFGPGTRLLVL.

This chain joins TRBV4-1 and TRBJ2-1; 8 bases are a match to TRBD2. Germline assignment: CDR1 MGHRA and CDR2 YSYEKL. The ends lost 0 bases at V and 9 bases at J; junction bases unmatched: 7. This CDR3 is built from 15 residues. CDR3 nucleotides: TGCGCCAGCAGCCAAGAGCGGATTGCGGGAGGTGAGCAGTTCTTC. It codes for CASSQERIAGGEQFF.